The present entry profiles one TCR beta chain with its context. The target antigen is unknown. Generation of cDNA took place in eight separate reactions per sample. Reanalyzing the 5' RACE reads, TCRdb keeps one entry per CDR3 protein, without DNA. Its clone listing holds nearly 450,000 distinct CDR3 sequences. The data originate from a study of monozygotic twins with inflammatory bowel disease. The CDR3 spans 15 residues. The germline gives CDR1 DFQATT, CDR2 SNEGSKA (reference sequence). Study-level points and caveats: Healthy twins shared more clonotypes with others than IBD patients, most markedly active ones. Data gave no support to a single strong signal or clonotype associated with IBD.

The chain has TRBV20-1 and TRBJ1-2. Sequenced sample: blood. The TCR comes from a human donor with ulcerative colitis or Crohn's disease, or a healthy co-twin of an affected twin (not recorded which). Here the CDR3 reads CSARGSVGGVVDYTF.